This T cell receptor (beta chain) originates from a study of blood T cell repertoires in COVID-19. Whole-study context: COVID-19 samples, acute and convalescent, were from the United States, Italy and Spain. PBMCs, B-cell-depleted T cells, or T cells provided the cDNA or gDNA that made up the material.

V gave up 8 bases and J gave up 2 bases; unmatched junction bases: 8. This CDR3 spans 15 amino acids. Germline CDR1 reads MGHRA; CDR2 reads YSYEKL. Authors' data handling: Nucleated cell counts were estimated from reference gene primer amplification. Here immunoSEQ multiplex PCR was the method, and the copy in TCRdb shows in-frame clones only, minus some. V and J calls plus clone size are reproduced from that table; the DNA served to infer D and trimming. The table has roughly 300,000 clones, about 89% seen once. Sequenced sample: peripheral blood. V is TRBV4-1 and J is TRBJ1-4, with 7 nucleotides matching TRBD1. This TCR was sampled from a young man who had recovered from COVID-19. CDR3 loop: CASRDRVATNEKLFF. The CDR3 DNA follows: TGCGCCAGCCGCGACAGGGTCGCTACTAATGAAAAACTGTTTTTT.